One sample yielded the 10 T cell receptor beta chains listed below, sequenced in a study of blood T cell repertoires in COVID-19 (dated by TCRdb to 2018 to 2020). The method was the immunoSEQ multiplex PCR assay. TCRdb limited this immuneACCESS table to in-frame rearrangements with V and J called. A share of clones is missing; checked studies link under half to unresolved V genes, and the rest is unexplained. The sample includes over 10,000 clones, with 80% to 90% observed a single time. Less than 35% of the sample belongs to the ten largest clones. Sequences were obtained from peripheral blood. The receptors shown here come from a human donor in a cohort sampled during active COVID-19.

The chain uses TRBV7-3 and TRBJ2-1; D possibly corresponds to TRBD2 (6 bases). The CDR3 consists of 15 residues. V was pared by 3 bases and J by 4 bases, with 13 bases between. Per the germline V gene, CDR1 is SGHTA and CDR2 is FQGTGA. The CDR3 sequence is CASSFWRETYNEQFF. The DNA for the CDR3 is TGTGCCAGCAGCTTTTGGAGGGAAACTTACAATGAGCAGTTCTTC.

The CDR3 loop reads CASSQDYTGIRNHEQYF. The CDR3 nucleotides read TGTGCCAGCAGCCAAGATTATACGGGAATTAGGAATCACGAGCAGTACTTC. V and J are TRBV14 and TRBJ2-7; the D gene is possibly TRBD2 (5 bases). This CDR3 spans 17 amino acids. The V gene's germline CDR1 is SGHDN and CDR2 FVKESK. Trimming pared 0 bases from V and 5 bases from J, leaving 20 bases between.

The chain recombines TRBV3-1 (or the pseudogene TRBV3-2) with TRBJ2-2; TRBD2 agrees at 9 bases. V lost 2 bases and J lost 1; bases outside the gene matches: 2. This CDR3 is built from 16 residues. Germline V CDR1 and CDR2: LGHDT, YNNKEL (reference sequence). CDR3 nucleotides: TGTGCCAGCAGCCAATTACTAGCGGGGAACACCGGGGAGCTGTTTTTT. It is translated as CASSQLLAGNTGELFF.

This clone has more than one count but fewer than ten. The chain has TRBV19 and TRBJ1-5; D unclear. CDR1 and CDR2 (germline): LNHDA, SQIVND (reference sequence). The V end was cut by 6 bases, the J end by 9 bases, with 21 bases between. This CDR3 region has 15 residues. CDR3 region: CASRSREAGSLPQHF. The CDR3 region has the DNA TGTGCCAGTAGGTCACGGGAGGCTGGAAGCTTGCCCCAGCATTTT.

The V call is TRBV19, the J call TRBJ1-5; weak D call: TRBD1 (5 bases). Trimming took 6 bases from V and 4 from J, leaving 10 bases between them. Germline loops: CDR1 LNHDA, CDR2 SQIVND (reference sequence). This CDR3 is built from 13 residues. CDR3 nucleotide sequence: TGTGCCAGTAGGGGGGGTGGAAATCAGCCCCAGCATTTT. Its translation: CASRGGGNQPQHF.

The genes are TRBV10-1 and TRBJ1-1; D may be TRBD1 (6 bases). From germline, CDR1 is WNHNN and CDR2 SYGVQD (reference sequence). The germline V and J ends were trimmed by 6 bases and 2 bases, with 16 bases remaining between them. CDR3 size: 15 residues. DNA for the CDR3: TGCGCCAGCAGATTCCCGGGACACCCTAACACTGAAGCTTTCTTT. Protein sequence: CASRFPGHPNTEAFF.

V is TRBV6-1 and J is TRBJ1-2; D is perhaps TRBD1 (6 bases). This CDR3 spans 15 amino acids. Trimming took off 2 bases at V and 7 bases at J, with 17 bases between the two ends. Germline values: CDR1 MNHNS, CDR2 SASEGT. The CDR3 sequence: CASSEIGRGARGYTF. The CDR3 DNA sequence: TGTGCCAGCAGTGAAATTGGGCGGGGGGCTCGTGGCTACACCTTC.

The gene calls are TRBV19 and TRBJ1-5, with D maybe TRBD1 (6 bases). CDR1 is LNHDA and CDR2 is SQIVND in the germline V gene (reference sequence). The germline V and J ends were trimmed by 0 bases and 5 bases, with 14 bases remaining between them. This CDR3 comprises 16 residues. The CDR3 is CASSIDRGLADQPQHF. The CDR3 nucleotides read TGTGCCAGTAGTATAGACAGGGGTTTGGCGGATCAGCCCCAGCATTTT.

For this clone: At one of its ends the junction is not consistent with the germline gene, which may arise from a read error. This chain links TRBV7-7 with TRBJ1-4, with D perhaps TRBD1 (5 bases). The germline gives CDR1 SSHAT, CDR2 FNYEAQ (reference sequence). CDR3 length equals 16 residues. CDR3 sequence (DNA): TGTGCTAGCAGCCCACCGCCTGGGGGGGCTAATGAAAAACTGTTTTTT. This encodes CASSPPPGGANEKLFF.

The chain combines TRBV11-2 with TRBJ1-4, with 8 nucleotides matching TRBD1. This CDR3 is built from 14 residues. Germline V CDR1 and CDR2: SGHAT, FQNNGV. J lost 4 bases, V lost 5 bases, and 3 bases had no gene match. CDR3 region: CASSRQGSNEKLFF. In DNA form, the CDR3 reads TGTGCCAGCAGCAGACAGGGGAGTAATGAAAAACTGTTTTTT.